Shown below are 19 T cell receptor beta chains from a single sample sequenced in a study of blood T cell repertoires in COVID-19 (dated by TCRdb to the early 2020s). Library preparation employed the immunoSEQ multiplex PCR assay. TCRdb carries this immuneACCESS record with in-frame sequences only. Its versions omit some clonotypes, under half of them owing to an unresolved V gene in the studies checked, with the rest unexplained. The sample profile shows roughly 300,000 clones; about nine tenths of them were found once. Of the sample, roughly 12% is held by the ten largest clones. Sequenced sample: peripheral blood. These receptors all come from a woman aged 30 to 39 with COVID-19, enrolled during active disease.

The V gene is TRBV19, the J gene TRBJ1-6; weak D call: TRBD1 (6 bases). This CDR3 spans 14 amino acids. V dropped 2 bases and J dropped 8 bases, with 10 bases sitting between them. The germline V gene has CDR1 LNHDA and CDR2 SQIVND (reference sequence). CDR3 nucleotides: TGTGCCAGTAGTATACAGGGGCAATATTCACCCCTCCACTTT. It yields the protein CASSIQGQYSPLHF. The complete variable domain, with remaining parts taken from reference TRBV19 and TRBJ1-6, reads DGGITQSPKYLFRKEGQNVTLSCEQNLNHDAMYWYRQDPGQGLRLIYYSQIVNDFQKGDIAEGYSVSREKKESFPLTVTSAQKNPTAFYLCASSIQGQYSPLHFGNGTRLTVT.

The chain recombines TRBV2 with TRBJ1-5; no clear D gene. V shed 6 bases and J shed 2 bases, with 5 bases lying between them. The CDR3 has 12 residues. CDR1 is SNHLY, CDR2 FYNNEI, per germline. CDR3 nucleotides: TGTGCCAGCAGCGGGGGCAATCAGCCCCAGCATTTT. Its protein is CASSGGNQPQHF.

The chain joins TRBV28 to TRBJ1-2; 7 bases match TRBD1. The J segment lost 2 bases and the V segment lost 8 bases, leaving 14 bases of the junction unmatched. The CDR3 has 16 amino acids. Germline V CDR1 and CDR2: MDHEN, SYDVKM. CDR3 sequence reads: CASLSPGTERNYGYTF. CDR3 in DNA: TGTGCCAGCCTCTCCCCCGGGACAGAGAGAAACTATGGCTACACCTTC.

V and J are TRBV4-1 and TRBJ2-7; 8 bases agree with TRBD2. The CDR3 has 13 residues. Germline CDR1 is MGHRA and CDR2 is YSYEKL. With V trimmed by 6 bases and J by 5 bases, 6 bases remained unmatched. The DNA for the CDR3 is TGCGCCAGCAGTTCGCCGGGGGGGGACGAGCAGTACTTC. Its protein product is CASSSPGGDEQYF.

V gene TRBV5-6 combines with J gene TRBJ2-5; TRBD2 might be the D (7 bases). Germline V gene sequence: CDR1 SGHDT, CDR2 YYEEEE. There are 15 residues in the CDR3. V was pared by 4 bases and J by 4 bases, with 17 bases between. The CDR3, as DNA: TGTGCCAGCAGCCTTAGGGGGGGCCGAGGAGAGACCCAGTACTTC. Residues: CASSLRGGRGETQYF.

The chain combines TRBV2 with TRBJ1-5, with TRBD1 as a possible D gene (6 bases). The CDR3 extends over 13 amino acids. V dropped 3 bases and J dropped 7 bases, with 10 bases sitting between them. Germline CDR1 reads SNHLY; CDR2 reads FYNNEI. This CDR3 is CASSDPQGQPQHF. DNA for the CDR3: TGTGCCAGCAGTGACCCACAGGGACAGCCCCAGCATTTT. Complete variable domain (other parts from reference TRBV2 and TRBJ1-5): EPEVTQTPSHQVTQMGQEVILRCVPISNHLYFYWYRQILGQKVEFLVSFYNNEISEKSEIFDDQFSVERPDGSNFTLKIRSTKLEDSAMYFCASSDPQGQPQHFGDGTRLSIL.

The V call is TRBV5-1, the J call TRBJ2-2, with TRBD1 matching 7 bases. The CDR3 has 15 residues. Germline V gene sequence: CDR1 SGHRS, CDR2 YFSETQ. With 0 bases clipped from V and 9 bases from J, the junction kept 8 bases outside the gene matches. CDR3 region: CASSLEGGVYRELFF. The CDR3 nucleotides read TGCGCCAGCAGCTTGGAAGGGGGCGTGTACCGGGAGCTGTTTTTT.

The chain couples TRBV19 to TRBJ2-2, with no clear D. CDR1 is LNHDA and CDR2 is SQIVND in the germline V gene (reference sequence). Between the trimmed V and J ends, which lost 0 bases and 3 bases, there was a span of 14 bases. This CDR3 has 17 amino acids. The chain's CDR3 is CASSIESLDGYTGELFF. For the CDR3, the DNA is TGTGCCAGTAGTATAGAAAGCCTTGACGGGTACACCGGGGAGCTGTTTTTT. Full variable domain (remainder filled in from reference TRBV19 and TRBJ2-2): DGGITQSPKYLFRKEGQNVTLSCEQNLNHDAMYWYRQDPGQGLRLIYYSQIVNDFQKGDIAEGYSVSREKKESFPLTVTSAQKNPTAFYLCASSIESLDGYTGELFFGEGSRLTVL.

The genes are TRBV7-8 and TRBJ2-7, with D unresolved. Trimming took 4 bases from V and 7 from J, leaving 8 bases between them. There are 11 residues in the CDR3. The germline V gene encodes CDR1 SGHVS and CDR2 FQNEAQ. CDR3 sequence (DNA): TGTGCCAGCAGCTACGGTCGAGAGCAGTACTTC. Encoded protein: CASSYGREQYF.

The V call is TRBV7-9, the J call TRBJ2-7; 7 bases agree with TRBD1. After removal of 5 bases from V and 6 bases from J, the junction contained 10 bases not matched to a gene. The CDR3 totals 14 residues. The germline V gene encodes CDR1 SEHNR and CDR2 FQNEAQ (reference sequence). Here the CDR3 reads CASSGRQGSIEQYF. The DNA for the CDR3 is TGTGCCAGCAGCGGTCGACAGGGTAGTATCGAGCAGTACTTC.

This sequence joins TRBV7-9 and TRBJ1-1; TRBD1 is a possible D gene (5 bases). V gave up 3 bases and J gave up 10 bases, with 21 bases separating them. The CDR3 runs 15 residues. The V gene's germline CDR1 is SEHNR and CDR2 FQNEAQ (reference sequence). CDR3 bases: TGTGCCAGCAGCTTCACAGGCGGATTGATCGTAGGAGCTTTCTTT. This gives the protein CASSFTGGLIVGAFF.

The sample holds a few counts of this clone. The chain combines TRBV5-1 with TRBJ1-5; tentative D call: TRBD1 (5 bases). Germline CDR1 SGHRS, CDR2 YFSETQ. V lost 4 bases and J 3 bases, leaving 11 bases between the germline ends. This CDR3 contains 14 residues. CDR3: CASSPDSFNQPQHF. The CDR3 nucleotides read TGCGCCAGCAGCCCTGACAGTTTCAATCAGCCCCAGCATTTT. Together with reference TRBV5-1 and TRBJ1-5, the CDR3 gives the full variable domain: KAGVTQTPRYLIKTRGQQVTLSCSPISGHRSVSWYQQTPGQGLQFLFEYFSETQRNKGNFPGRFSGRQFSNSRSEMNVSTLELGDSALYLCASSPDSFNQPQHFGDGTRLSIL.

This clone was counted a single time. The chain links TRBV6-4 to TRBJ2-7, with TRBD2 matching over 11 bases. Trimming took 3 bases from V and 12 from J; bases not matched to a gene: 13. This CDR3 is 15 amino acids long. Germline CDR1 is MRHNA and CDR2 is SNTAGT. CDR3 in DNA: TGTGCCAGCAGTGAGACTAGCGGGGATTACCGCGCGCGGTACTTC. Amino acids: CASSETSGDYRARYF.

The rearrangement uses TRBV7-8 and TRBJ1-5, with D unresolved. CDR3 length: 13 amino acids. Germline CDR1 reads SGHVS; CDR2 reads FQNEAQ. The V and J ends lost 6 bases and 0 bases respectively, with 6 bases between them. CDR3 protein: CASRGDSNQPQHF. The CDR3 region has the DNA TGTGCCAGCAGAGGAGATAGCAATCAGCCCCAGCATTTT.

This rearrangement joins TRBV18 to TRBJ2-7; a weak D match, TRBD2 (6 bases). Germline CDR1 reads KGHSH; CDR2 reads LQKENI. The V end lost 3 bases, the J end lost 4 bases, and 19 bases lay between the germline ends. The length of the CDR3 is 16 residues. The CDR3 sequence is CASSPVRDSVAYEQYF. DNA for the CDR3: TGTGCCAGCTCACCTGTGAGGGACTCGGTAGCATACGAGCAGTACTTC.

The rearrangement uses TRBV2 and TRBJ1-1; D is undetermined. CDR1 is SNHLY and CDR2 is FYNNEI in the germline V gene. Trimming cost V 2 bases and J 9 bases, with 10 bases left between them. The CDR3 extends over 12 amino acids. The chain's CDR3 is CASSELAQKAFF. DNA for the CDR3: TGTGCCAGCAGTGAATTAGCTCAGAAAGCTTTCTTT. The full variable domain, in which reference TRBV2 and TRBJ1-1 provide the parts outside the CDR3, is EPEVTQTPSHQVTQMGQEVILRCVPISNHLYFYWYRQILGQKVEFLVSFYNNEISEKSEIFDDQFSVERPDGSNFTLKIRSTKLEDSAMYFCASSELAQKAFFGQGTRLTVV.

This clone was seen once. The chain has TRBV6-5 and TRBJ1-3; maybe TRBD1 (6 bases). V was pared by 1 base and J by 0 bases, with 10 bases between. This CDR3 spans 16 amino acids. Per the germline V gene, CDR1 is MNHEY and CDR2 is SVGAGI. The CDR3 DNA follows: TGTGCCAGCAGTTACTTGTCCAGGGGCTCTGGAAACACCATATATTTT. This gives the protein CASSYLSRGSGNTIYF.

The chain has TRBV25-1 and TRBJ2-2; 9 positions match TRBD1. The V segment lost 7 bases and the J segment 6 bases; nucleotides outside the gene matches: 12. Germline V CDR1 and CDR2: MGHDK, SYGVNS. This CDR3 has 16 residues. In DNA form, the CDR3 reads TGTGCCAGCACCCCCATTTGGGGACAGGGAGCCGGGGAGCTGTTTTTT. This translates into CASTPIWGQGAGELFF. The full variable domain, rest sourced from reference TRBV25-1 and TRBJ2-2, is EADIYQTPRYLVIGTGKKITLECSQTMGHDKMYWYQQDPGMELHLIHYSYGVNSTEKGDLSSESTVSRIRTEHFPLTLESARPSHTSQYLCASTPIWGQGAGELFFGEGSRLTVL.

This clone has only one observation. The chain has TRBV28 and TRBJ1-1, with D hard to call. Deletions cut 6 bases from V and 5 bases from J, with 13 bases between. The CDR3 runs to 13 residues. CDR1 and CDR2 from the germline V gene are MDHEN and SYDVKM. CDR3 region: CASRSPEGTEAFF. The CDR3 bases are TGTGCCAGCAGATCTCCCGAGGGAACTGAAGCTTTCTTT. The full variable domain, completed using reference TRBV28 and TRBJ1-1, is DVKVTQSSRYLVKRTGEKVFLECVQDMDHENMFWYRQDPGLGLRLIYFSYDVKMKEKGDIPEGYSVSREKKERFSLILESASTNQTSMYLCASRSPEGTEAFFGQGTRLTVV.